Sequencing of this T cell receptor beta chain was carried out in a study of cytotoxic CD8 clonotypes in ibrutinib-treated CLL. At the level of the study: The group held some 11 relapsed/refractory and about 15 treatment-naive patients, with roughly 17 IGHV unmutated.

To note about this clone: Its antigen remains unidentified.

Study-wide results and limits: Sampling schedules were unmatched across sustained-remission and progressing patients. Rising at ibrutinib response, clonality subsequently fell back toward baseline at progression.

Deletions cut 0 bases from V and 0 bases from J, with 8 bases between. This CDR3 spans 15 amino acids. Germline CDR1 reads SGDLS; CDR2 reads YYNGEE. Targeted sequencing depth ranged from 1 in 200,000 to 1 in 1 million T cells. The protocol was immunoSEQ multiplex PCR, while the TCRdb copy is restricted to in-frame clones and leaves out a portion. This sample has about 120,000 clones, with approximately 83% found just once. The source was PBMCs, collected after 24 months of ibrutinib treatment. The chain recombines TRBV9 with TRBJ2-3; tentatively, D is TRBD2 (6 bases). The clonotype was recovered from a human donor with chronic lymphocytic leukemia. CDR3 region: CASSVAGVSTDTQYF. The CDR3 DNA is TGTGCCAGCAGCGTAGCGGGAGTTAGCACAGATACGCAGTATTTT.